Presented here are 9 T cell receptor beta chains from one specimen sequenced in a study of human T cells and chemical hapten exposure. Time point noted: healthy volunteer bleed at 2 weeks. Total RNA was isolated from whole blood that had not been fractionated. TCRdb independently ran MiXCR on the RACE reads; one entry per CDR3 protein. The sample records 80,000 to 100,000 distinct CDR3 sequences, about 10% being singletons. Sample: whole blood. These receptor sequences come from a female donor in good health. Some clones in this sample may be carry-over from other donors' samples.

The chain uses TRBV7-2 and TRBJ2-3; perhaps TRBD2 as D (5 bases). Germline V gives CDR1 SGHTA, CDR2 FQGNSA. This CDR3 contains 15 residues. The V end lost 1 base, the J end lost 1 base, and 9 bases lay between the germline ends. CDR3 residues: CASSLVPRGTDTQYF. DNA for the CDR3: TGTGCCAGCAGCTTAGTTCCGCGGGGCACAGATACGCAGTATTTT. Filled out from reference TRBV7-2 and TRBJ2-3, the complete variable domain reads GAGVSQSPSNKVTEKGKDVELRCDPISGHTALYWYRQSLGQGLEFLIYFQGNSAPDKSGLPSDRFSAERTGGSVSTLTIQRTQQEDSAVYLCASSLVPRGTDTQYFGPGTRLTVL.

V is TRBV21-1 and J is TRBJ1-1. TRBV21-1 is assigned pseudogene status. This CDR3 comprises 14 residues. CDR3 sequence (DNA): TGTGCCAGCAGTGGTAAGGCTTTAAACACTGAAGCTTTCTTT. Its protein product is CASSGKALNTEAFF.

The CDR3 loop is CASRSGNTIYF. CDR3 nucleotides: TGTGCCAGTCGATCTGGAAACACCATATATTTT. The chain is built from TRBV4-2 and TRBJ1-3, with D unresolved. CDR3 length: 11 residues. The V gene's germline CDR1 is LGHNA and CDR2 YNFKEQ. The V end was cut by 9 bases, the J end by 1 base, with 4 bases between.

This clonotype was found many times. V and J are TRBV5-6 and TRBJ1-6; D unclear. V lost 1 base and J 9 bases, leaving 11 bases between the germline ends. Per germline, CDR1 SGHDT and CDR2 YYEEEE. The length of the CDR3 is 14 residues. This chain's CDR3 is CASSLFPSGSPLHF. The CDR3 DNA sequence: TGTGCCAGCAGCTTGTTCCCATCCGGTTCACCCCTCCACTTT.

This clonotype was detected ten times or more. CDR3 protein: CASRGQAYSNQPQHF. CDR3 DNA sequence: TGTGCCAGTAGAGGACAGGCCTATAGCAATCAGCCCCAGCATTTT. The V gene is TRBV19, the J gene TRBJ1-5, with 7 bases fitting TRBD1. V was pared by 6 bases and J by 0 bases, with 5 bases of the junction left unmatched. Germline CDR1 LNHDA, CDR2 SQIVND (reference sequence). The CDR3 sequence is 15 residues long.

Points on this clonotype: Sequence at one end of the junction differs from germline and may be a read error. J is TRBJ2-1 and V is TRBV7-9, with D unresolved. The CDR3 is 15 amino acids. Germline CDR1 SEHNR, CDR2 FQNEAQ (reference sequence). The CDR3 is CASSPKSLTYNEQIF. The CDR3 DNA reads as TGTGCCAGCAGCCCAAAAAGCTTGACCTACAATGAGCAGATCTTC.

This clonotype was counted once. The V call is TRBV28, the J call TRBJ1-5; D gene ambiguous. The CDR3 spans 15 residues. CDR1 MDHEN and CDR2 SYDVKM come from the germline V gene. With 2 bases removed from V and 7 bases from J, the gap between germline ends came to 15 bases. The CDR3 sequence is CASSLEGQSWQPQHF. The CDR3, as DNA: TGTGCCAGCAGTTTAGAGGGCCAGAGTTGGCAGCCCCAGCATTTT.

This clonotype was counted a few times. V and J are TRBV18 and TRBJ2-3; D is unclear. The CDR3 loop spans 11 amino acids. CDR1 and CDR2 from the germline V gene are KGHSH and LQKENI. V was pared by 4 bases and J by 6 bases, with 5 bases between. The CDR3 is CASSHRDTQYF. CDR3 DNA: TGTGCCAGCTCACATCGCGATACGCAGTATTTT.

This clonotype was seen more than once but under ten times. V gene TRBV29-1 combines with J gene TRBJ2-2; 7 nucleotides agree with TRBD2. V dropped 5 bases and J dropped 2; count of bases not matched to a gene: 5. Looked up from germline, CDR1 is SQVTM and CDR2 is ANQGSEA. The CDR3 has 14 residues. The CDR3 DNA follows: TGCAGCGTTTACGGACTAGTAAACACCGGGGAGCTGTTTTTT. Amino acid sequence: CSVYGLVNTGELFF.